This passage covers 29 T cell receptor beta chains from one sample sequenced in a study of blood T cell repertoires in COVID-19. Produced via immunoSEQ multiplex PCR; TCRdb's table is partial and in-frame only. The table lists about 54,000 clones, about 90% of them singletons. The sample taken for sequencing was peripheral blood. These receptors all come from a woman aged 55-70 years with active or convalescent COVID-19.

The CDR3 DNA follows: TGTGCCAGCAGTTCCAATGAGCTGAATGAAAAACTGTTTTTT. Translated, it gives CASSSNELNEKLFF. The chain links TRBV6-6 to TRBJ1-4, with no clear D. With 4 bases removed from V and 5 bases from J, the gap between germline ends came to 11 bases. Germline-derived CDR1 and CDR2 are MNHNY and SVGAGI (reference sequence). This CDR3 spans 14 amino acids.

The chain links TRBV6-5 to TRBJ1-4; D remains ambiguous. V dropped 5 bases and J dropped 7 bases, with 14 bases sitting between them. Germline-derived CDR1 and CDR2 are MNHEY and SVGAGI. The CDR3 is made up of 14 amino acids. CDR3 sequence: CASSIDITTEKLFF. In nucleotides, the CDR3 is TGTGCCAGCAGTATAGACATAACGACTGAAAAACTGTTTTTT.

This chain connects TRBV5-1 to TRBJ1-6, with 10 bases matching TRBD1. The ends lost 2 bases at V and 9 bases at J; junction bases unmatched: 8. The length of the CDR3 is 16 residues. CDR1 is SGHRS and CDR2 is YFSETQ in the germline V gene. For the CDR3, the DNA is TGCGCCAGCAGCTTAGGACAGGGGGACGGTAGTTCACCCCTCCACTTT. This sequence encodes CASSLGQGDGSSPLHF.

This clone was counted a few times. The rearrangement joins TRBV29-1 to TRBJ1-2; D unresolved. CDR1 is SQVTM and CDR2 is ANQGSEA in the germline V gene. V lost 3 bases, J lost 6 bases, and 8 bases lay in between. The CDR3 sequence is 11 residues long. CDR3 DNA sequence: TGCAGCGTTGAGTTCTTTAATGGCTACACCTTC. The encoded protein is CSVEFFNGYTF.

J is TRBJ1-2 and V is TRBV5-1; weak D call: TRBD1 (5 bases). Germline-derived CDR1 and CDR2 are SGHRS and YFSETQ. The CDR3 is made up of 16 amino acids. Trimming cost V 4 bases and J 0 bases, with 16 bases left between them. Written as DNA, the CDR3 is TGCGCCAGCAGCCCCGGCCCAACAGGAGCTAACTATGGCTACACCTTC. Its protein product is CASSPGPTGANYGYTF.

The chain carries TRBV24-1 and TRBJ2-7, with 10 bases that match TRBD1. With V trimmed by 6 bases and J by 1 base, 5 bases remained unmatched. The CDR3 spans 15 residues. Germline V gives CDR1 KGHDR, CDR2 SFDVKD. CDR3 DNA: TGTGCCACCAGTCAAGGGACAGGGGCTTCCTACGAGCAGTACTTC. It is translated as CATSQGTGASYEQYF.

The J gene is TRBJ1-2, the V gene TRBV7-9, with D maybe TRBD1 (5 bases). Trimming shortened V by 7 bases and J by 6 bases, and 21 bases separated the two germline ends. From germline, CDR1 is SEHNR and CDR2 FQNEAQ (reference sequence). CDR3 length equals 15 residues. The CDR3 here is CASTSPGGKADGYTF. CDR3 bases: TGTGCCAGCACCTCCCCGGGGGGAAAAGCGGATGGCTACACCTTC. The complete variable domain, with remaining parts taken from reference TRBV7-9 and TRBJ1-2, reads DTGVSQNPRHKITKRGQNVTFRCDPISEHNRLYWYRQTLGQGPEFLTYFQNEAQLEKSRLLSDRFSAERPKGSFSTLEIQRTEQGDSAMYLCASTSPGGKADGYTFGSGTRLTVV.

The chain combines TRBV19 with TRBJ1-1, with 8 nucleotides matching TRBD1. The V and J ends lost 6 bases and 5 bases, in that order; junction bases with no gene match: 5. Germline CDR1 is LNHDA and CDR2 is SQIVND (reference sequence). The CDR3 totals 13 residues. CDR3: CASRTGVRTEAFF. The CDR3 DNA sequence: TGTGCCAGTAGGACAGGGGTTAGGACTGAAGCTTTCTTT.

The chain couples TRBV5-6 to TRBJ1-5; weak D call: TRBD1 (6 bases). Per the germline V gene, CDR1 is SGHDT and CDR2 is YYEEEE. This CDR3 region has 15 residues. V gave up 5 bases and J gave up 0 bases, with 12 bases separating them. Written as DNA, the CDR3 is TGTGCCAGCAGTCGAGGACAGTATAGCAATCAGCCCCAGCATTTT. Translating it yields CASSRGQYSNQPQHF.

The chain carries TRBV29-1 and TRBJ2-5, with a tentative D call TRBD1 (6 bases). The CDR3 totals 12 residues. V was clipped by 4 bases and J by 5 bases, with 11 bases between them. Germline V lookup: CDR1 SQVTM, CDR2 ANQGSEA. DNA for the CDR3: TGCAGCGTTGCAGGGGATGGGGAGACCCAGTACTTC. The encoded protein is CSVAGDGETQYF.

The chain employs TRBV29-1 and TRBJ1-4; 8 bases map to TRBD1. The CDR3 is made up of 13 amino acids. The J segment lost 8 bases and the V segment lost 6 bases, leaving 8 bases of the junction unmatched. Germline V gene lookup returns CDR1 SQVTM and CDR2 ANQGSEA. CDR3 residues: CSVDRGGGEKLFF. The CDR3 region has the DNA TGCAGCGTCGACAGGGGTGGAGGGGAAAAACTGTTTTTT. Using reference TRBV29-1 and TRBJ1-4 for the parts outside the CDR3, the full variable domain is SAVISQKPSRDICQRGTSLTIQCQVDSQVTMMFWYRQQPGQSLTLIATANQGSEATYESGFVIDKFPISRPNLTFSTLTVSNMSPEDSSIYLCSVDRGGGEKLFFGSGTQLSVL.

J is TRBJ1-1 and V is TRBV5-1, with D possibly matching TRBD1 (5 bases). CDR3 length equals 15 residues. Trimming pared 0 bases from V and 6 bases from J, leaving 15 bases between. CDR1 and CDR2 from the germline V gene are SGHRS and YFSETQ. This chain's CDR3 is CASSLAGQVGSEAFF. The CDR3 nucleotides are TGCGCCAGCAGCTTGGCCGGACAAGTGGGGTCTGAAGCTTTCTTT.

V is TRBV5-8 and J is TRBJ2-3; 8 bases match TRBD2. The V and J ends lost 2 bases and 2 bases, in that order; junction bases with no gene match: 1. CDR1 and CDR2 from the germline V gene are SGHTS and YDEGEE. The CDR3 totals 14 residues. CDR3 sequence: CASSLAGATDTQYF. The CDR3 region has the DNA TGTGCCAGCAGCTTAGCGGGAGCCACAGATACGCAGTATTTT.

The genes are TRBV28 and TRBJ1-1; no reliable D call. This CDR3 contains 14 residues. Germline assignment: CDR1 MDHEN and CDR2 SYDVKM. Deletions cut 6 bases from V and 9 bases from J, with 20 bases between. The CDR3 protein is CASSPTQDSSKAFF. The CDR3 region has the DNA TGTGCCAGCAGCCCAACTCAGGACTCTTCCAAAGCTTTCTTT.

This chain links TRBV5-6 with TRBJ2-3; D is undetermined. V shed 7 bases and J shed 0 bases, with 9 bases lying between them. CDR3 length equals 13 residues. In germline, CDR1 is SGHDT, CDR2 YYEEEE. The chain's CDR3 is CASGLTSTDTQYF. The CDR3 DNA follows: TGTGCCAGCGGTCTAACTAGCACAGATACGCAGTATTTT.

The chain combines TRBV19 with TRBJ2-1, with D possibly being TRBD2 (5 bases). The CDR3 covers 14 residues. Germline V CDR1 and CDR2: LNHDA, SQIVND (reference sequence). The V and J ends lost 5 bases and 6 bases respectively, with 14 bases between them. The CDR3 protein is CASSPLLEINEQFF. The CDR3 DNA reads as TGTGCCAGTAGTCCCCTACTAGAGATCAATGAGCAGTTCTTC.

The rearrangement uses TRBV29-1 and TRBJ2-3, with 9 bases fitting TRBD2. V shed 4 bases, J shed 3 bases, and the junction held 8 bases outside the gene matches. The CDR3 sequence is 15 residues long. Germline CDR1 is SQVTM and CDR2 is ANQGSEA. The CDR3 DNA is TGCAGCGTTGCGGGAGCGGGGGGAGGAACAGATACGCAGTATTTT. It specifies CSVAGAGGGTDTQYF.

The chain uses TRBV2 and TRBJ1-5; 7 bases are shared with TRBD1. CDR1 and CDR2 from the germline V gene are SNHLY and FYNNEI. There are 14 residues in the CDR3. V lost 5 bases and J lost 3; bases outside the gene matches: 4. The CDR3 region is CASSRDSSNQPQHF. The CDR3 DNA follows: TGTGCCAGCAGTCGGGACAGCTCCAATCAGCCCCAGCATTTT.

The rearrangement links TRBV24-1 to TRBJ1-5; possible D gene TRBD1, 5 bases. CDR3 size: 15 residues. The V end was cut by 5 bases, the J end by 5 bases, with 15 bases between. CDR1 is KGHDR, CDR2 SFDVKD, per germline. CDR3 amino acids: CATSAGEASDQPQHF. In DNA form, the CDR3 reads TGTGCCACCAGTGCGGGGGAGGCGTCTGATCAGCCCCAGCATTTT.

CDR3 DNA: TGTGCCAGCAGCAAAGCTCTGGCATTTAACTATGGCTACACCTTC. This codes for CASSKALAFNYGYTF. The gene calls are TRBV21-1 and TRBJ1-2; TRBD1, the table's D call, lacks a check against the DNA. TRBV21-1 is labeled a pseudogene. CDR3 size: 15 residues.

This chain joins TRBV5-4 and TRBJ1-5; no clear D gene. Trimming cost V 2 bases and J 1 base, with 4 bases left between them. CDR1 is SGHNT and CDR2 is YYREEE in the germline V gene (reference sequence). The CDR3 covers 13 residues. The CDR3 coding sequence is TGTGCCAGCAGCTTCGGGAGCAATCAGCCCCAGCATTTT. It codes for CASSFGSNQPQHF.

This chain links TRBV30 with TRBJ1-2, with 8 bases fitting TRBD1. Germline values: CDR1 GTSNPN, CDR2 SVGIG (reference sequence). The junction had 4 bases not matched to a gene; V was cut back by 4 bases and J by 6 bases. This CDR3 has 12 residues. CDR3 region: CAWTGGWDGYTF. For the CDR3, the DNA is TGTGCCTGGACAGGGGGCTGGGATGGCTACACCTTC.

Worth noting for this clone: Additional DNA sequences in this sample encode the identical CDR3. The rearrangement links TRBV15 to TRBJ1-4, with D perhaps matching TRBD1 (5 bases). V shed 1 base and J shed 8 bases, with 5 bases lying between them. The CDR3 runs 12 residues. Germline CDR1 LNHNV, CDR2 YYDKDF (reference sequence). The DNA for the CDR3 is TGTGCCACCAGCAGAGGGGGCGAAAAACTGTTTTTT. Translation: CATSRGGEKLFF.

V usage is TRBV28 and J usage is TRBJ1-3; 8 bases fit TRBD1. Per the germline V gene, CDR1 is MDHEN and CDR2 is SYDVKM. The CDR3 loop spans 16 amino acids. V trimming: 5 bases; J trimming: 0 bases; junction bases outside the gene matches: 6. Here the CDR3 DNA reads TGTGCCAGCAGTGGCAGGGGGCCAAGCTCTGGAAACACCATATATTTT. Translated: CASSGRGPSSGNTIYF. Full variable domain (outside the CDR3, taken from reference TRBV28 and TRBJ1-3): DVKVTQSSRYLVKRTGEKVFLECVQDMDHENMFWYRQDPGLGLRLIYFSYDVKMKEKGDIPEGYSVSREKKERFSLILESASTNQTSMYLCASSGRGPSSGNTIYFGEGSWLTVV.

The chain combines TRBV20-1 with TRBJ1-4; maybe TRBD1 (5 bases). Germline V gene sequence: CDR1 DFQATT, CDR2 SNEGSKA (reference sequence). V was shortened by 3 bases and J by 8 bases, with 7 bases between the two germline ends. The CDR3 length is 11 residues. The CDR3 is CSASPGEKLFF. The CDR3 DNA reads TGCAGTGCTAGCCCAGGGGAAAAACTGTTTTTT.

The CDR3 loop reads CASSLRTSGMGELFF. The DNA of the CDR3 is TGTGCCAGCAGCTTAAGGACTAGCGGGATGGGGGAGCTGTTTTTT. The chain uses TRBV11-3 and TRBJ2-2; 12 nucleotides align to TRBD2. The germline V gene has CDR1 SGHNT and CDR2 YENEEA. The CDR3 is 15 amino acids. V was pared by 2 bases and J by 8 bases, with 3 bases of the junction left unmatched.

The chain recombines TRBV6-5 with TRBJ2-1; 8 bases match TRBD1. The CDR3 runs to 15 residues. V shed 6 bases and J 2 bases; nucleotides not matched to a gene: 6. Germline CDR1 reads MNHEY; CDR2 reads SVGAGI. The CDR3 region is CASSRTGNTYNEQFF. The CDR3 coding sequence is TGTGCCAGCAGCCGGACAGGGAACACCTACAATGAGCAGTTCTTC.

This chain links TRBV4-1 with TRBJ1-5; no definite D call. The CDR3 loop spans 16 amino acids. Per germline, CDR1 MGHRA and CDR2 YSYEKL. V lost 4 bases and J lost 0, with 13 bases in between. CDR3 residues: CASSPTTQNSNQPQHF. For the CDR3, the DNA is TGCGCCAGCAGCCCCACGACACAGAATAGCAATCAGCCCCAGCATTTT.

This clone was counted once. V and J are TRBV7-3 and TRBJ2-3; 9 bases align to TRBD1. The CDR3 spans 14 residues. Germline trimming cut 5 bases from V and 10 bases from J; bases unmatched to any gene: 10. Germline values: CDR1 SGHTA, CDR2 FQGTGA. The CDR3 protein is CASSPTGGPVPQYF. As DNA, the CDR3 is TGTGCCAGCAGCCCCACAGGGGGCCCTGTGCCGCAGTATTTT.